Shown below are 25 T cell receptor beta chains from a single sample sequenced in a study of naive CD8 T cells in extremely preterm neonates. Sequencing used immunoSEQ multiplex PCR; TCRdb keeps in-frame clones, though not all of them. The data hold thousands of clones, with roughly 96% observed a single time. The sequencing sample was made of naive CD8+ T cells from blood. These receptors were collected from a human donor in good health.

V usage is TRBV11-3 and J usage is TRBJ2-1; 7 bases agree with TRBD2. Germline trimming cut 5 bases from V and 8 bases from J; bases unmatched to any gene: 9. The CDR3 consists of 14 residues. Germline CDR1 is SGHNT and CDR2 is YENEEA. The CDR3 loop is CASSRWGGGDEQFF. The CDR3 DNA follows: TGTGCCAGCAGCCGCTGGGGGGGTGGGGATGAGCAGTTCTTC.

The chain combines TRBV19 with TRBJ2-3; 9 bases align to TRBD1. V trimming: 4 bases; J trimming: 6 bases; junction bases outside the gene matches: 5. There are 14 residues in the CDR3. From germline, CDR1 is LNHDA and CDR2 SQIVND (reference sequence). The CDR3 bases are TGTGCCAGTAGTAGGACAGGGGTGGTGGATACGCAGTATTTT. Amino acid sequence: CASSRTGVVDTQYF.

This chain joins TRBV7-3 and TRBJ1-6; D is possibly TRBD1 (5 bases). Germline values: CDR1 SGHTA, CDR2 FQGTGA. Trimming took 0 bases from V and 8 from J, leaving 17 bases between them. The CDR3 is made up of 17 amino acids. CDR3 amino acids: CASSLTWGGFEYSPLHF. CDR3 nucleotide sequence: TGTGCCAGCAGCTTAACGTGGGGGGGTTTTGAATATTCACCCCTCCACTTT.

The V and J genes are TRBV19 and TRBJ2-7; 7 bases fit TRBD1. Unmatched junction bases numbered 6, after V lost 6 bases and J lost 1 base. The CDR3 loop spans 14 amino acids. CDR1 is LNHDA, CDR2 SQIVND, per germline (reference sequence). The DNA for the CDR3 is TGTGCCAGTAGACCTCCGGGACAGTCCTACGAGCAGTACTTC. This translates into CASRPPGQSYEQYF.

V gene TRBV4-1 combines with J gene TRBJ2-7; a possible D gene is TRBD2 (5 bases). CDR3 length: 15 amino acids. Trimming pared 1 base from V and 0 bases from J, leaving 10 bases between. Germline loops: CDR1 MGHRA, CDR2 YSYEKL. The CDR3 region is CASSQGSGSSYEQYF. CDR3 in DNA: TGCGCCAGCAGCCAAGGGAGCGGTAGCTCCTACGAGCAGTACTTC.

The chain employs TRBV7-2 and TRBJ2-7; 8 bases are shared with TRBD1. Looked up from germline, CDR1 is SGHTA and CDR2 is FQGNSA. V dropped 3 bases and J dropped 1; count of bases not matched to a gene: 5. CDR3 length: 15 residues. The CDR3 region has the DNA TGTGCCAGCAGCTTCTCCGGGACAGGATCCTACGAGCAGTACTTC. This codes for CASSFSGTGSYEQYF.

For the CDR3, the DNA is TGTGCCTGGAGCCCCCCGGGAAACCGGGACAGAAATATGAACACTGAAGCTTTCTTT. Residues: CAWSPPGNRDRNMNTEAFF. J is TRBJ1-1 and V is TRBV30; 7 positions match TRBD1. The CDR3 has 19 residues. V lost 3 bases, J lost 0 bases, and 19 bases stayed unmatched. Per germline, CDR1 GTSNPN and CDR2 SVGIG (reference sequence). The whole variable domain, remainder taken from reference TRBV30 and TRBJ1-1, is SQTIHQWPATLVQPVGSPLSLECTVEGTSNPNLYWYRQAAGRGLQLLFYSVGIGQISSEVPQNLSASRPQDRQFILSSKKLLLSDSGFYLCAWSPPGNRDRNMNTEAFFGQGTRLTVV.

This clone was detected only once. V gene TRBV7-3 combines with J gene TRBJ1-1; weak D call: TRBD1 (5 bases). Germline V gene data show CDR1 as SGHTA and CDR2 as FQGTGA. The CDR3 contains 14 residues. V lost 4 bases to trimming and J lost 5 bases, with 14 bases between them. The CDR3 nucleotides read TGTGCCAGCAGCTCCCAGGGTTCCGAGACTGAAGCTTTCTTT. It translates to CASSSQGSETEAFF.

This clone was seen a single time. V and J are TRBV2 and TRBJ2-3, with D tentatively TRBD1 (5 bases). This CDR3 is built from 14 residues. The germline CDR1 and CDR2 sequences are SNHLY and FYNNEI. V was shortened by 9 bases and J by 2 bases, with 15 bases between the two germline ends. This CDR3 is CASVDSPSTDTQYF. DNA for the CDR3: TGTGCCAGTGTAGACAGTCCGTCCACAGATACGCAGTATTTT.

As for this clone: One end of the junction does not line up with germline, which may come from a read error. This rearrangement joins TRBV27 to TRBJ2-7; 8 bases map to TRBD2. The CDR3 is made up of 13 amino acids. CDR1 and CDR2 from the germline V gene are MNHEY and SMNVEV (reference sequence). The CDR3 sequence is CTSSRREGYEQYF. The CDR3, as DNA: TGTACCAGCAGTCGCCGGGAGGGTTACGAGCAGTACTTC.

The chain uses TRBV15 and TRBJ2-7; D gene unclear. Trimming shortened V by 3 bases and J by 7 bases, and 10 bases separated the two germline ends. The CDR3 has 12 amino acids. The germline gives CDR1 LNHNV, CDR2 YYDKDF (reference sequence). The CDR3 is CATSSVIGEQYF. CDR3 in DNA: TGTGCCACCAGCAGTGTGATCGGGGAGCAGTACTTC.

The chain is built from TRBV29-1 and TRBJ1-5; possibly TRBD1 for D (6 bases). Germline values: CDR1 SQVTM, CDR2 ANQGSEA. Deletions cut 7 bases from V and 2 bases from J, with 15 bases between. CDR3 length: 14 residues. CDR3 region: CSALPHRGNQPQHF. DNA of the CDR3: TGCAGCGCACTCCCCCACAGGGGCAATCAGCCCCAGCATTTT.

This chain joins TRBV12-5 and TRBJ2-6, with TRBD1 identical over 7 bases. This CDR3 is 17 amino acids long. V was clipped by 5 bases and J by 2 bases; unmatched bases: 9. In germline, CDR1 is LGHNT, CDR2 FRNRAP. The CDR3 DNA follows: TGTGCTAGTGGTCCGAGTACAGGGGAAGCTGGGGCCAACGTCCTGACTTTC. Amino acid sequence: CASGPSTGEAGANVLTF.

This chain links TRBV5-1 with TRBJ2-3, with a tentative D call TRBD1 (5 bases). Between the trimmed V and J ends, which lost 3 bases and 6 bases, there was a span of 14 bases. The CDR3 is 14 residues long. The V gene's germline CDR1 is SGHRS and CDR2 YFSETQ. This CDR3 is CASSWGFRADTQYF. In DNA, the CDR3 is TGCGCCAGCAGCTGGGGCTTTCGGGCTGATACGCAGTATTTT.

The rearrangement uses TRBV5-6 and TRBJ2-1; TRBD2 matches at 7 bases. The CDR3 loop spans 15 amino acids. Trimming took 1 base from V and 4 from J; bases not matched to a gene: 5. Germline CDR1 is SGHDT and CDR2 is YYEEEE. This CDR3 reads CASSLRLAVYNEQFF. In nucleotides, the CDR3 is TGTGCCAGCAGCTTGAGGCTAGCGGTATACAATGAGCAGTTCTTC.

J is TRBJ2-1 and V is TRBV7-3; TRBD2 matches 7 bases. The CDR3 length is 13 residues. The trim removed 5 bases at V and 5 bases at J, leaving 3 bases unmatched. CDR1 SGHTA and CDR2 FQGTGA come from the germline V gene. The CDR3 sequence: CASSLTSNNEQFF. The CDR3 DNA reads TGTGCCAGCAGCCTGACTAGCAACAATGAGCAGTTCTTC.

The CDR3 DNA reads as TGCGCCAGCAGCTTCTCGGGGCGGGGGGGCCAAGATACGCAGTATTTT. Encoded protein: CASSFSGRGGQDTQYF. The rearrangement links TRBV5-1 to TRBJ2-3; 9 bases are shared with TRBD2. V was clipped by 2 bases and J by 5 bases; unmatched bases: 9. CDR1 and CDR2 from the germline V gene are SGHRS and YFSETQ. The CDR3 is 16 residues long. Looking up the rest from reference TRBV5-1 and TRBJ2-3 gives the full variable domain: KAGVTQTPRYLIKTRGQQVTLSCSPISGHRSVSWYQQTPGQGLQFLFEYFSETQRNKGNFPGRFSGRQFSNSRSEMNVSTLELGDSALYLCASSFSGRGGQDTQYFGPGTRLTVL.

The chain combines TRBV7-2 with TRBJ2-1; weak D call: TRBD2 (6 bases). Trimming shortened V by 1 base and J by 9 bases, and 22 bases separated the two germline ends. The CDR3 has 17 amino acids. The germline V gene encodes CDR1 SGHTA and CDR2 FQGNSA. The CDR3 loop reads CASSLGVFSGLGSEQFF. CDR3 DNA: TGTGCCAGCAGCTTAGGGGTATTCTCAGGACTCGGGAGTGAGCAGTTCTTC.

This chain's CDR3 is CASSPGRGGLWSNQPQHF. As DNA, the CDR3 is TGTGCCAGCAGCCCTGGGCGGGGGGGTTTATGGAGCAATCAGCCCCAGCATTTT. V usage is TRBV7-8 and J usage is TRBJ1-5, with D possibly being TRBD1 (5 bases). This CDR3 contains 18 residues. Germline V CDR1 and CDR2: SGHVS, FQNEAQ. Trimming removed 5 bases from V and 1 base from J, with 21 bases in between.

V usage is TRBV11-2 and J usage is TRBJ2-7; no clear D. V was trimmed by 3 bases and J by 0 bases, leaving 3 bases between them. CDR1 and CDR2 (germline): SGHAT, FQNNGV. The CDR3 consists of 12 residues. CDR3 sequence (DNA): TGTGCCAGCAGCTTCAGCTCCTACGAGCAGTACTTC. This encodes CASSFSSYEQYF.

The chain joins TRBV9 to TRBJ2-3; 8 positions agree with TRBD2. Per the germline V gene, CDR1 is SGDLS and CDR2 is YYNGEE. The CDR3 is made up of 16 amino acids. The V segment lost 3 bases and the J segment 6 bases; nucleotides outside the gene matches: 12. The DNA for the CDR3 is TGTGCCAGCAGCGAGGGGCCGGGACTAGAGGAGGATACGCAGTATTTT. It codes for CASSEGPGLEEDTQYF.

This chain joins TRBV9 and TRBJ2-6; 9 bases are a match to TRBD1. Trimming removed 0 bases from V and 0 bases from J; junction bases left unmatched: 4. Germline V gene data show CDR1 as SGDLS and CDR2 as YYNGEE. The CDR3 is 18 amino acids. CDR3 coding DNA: TGTGCCAGCAGCGTAGGTGGACAGGGGTTCTCTGGGGCCAACGTCCTGACTTTC. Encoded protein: CASSVGGQGFSGANVLTF. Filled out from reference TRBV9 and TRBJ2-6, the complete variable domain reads DSGVTQTPKHLITATGQRVTLRCSPRSGDLSVYWYQQSLDQGLQFLIQYYNGEERAKGNILERFSAQQFPDLHSELNLSSLELGDSALYFCASSVGGQGFSGANVLTFGAGSRLTVL.

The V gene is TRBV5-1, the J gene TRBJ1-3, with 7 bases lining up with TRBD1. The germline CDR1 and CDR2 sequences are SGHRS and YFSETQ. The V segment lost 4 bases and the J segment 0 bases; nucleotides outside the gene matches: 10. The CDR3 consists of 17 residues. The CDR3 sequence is CASSRPGQRSSGNTIYF. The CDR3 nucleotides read TGCGCCAGCAGCCGTCCGGGACAGAGGAGCTCTGGAAACACCATATATTTT.

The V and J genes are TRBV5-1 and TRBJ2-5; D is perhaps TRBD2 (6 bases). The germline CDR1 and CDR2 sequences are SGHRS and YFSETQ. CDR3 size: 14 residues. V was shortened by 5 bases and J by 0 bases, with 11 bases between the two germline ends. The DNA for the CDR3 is TGCGCCAGCAGGGGACTGGCTTACCAAGAGACCCAGTACTTC. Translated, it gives CASRGLAYQETQYF.

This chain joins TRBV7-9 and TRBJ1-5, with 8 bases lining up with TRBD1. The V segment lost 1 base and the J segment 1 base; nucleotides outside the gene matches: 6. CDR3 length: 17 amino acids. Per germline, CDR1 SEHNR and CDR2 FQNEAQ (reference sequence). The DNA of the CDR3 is TGTGCCAGCAGCTTAGGGACAGGGATCGGGAGCAATCAGCCCCAGCATTTT. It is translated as CASSLGTGIGSNQPQHF.